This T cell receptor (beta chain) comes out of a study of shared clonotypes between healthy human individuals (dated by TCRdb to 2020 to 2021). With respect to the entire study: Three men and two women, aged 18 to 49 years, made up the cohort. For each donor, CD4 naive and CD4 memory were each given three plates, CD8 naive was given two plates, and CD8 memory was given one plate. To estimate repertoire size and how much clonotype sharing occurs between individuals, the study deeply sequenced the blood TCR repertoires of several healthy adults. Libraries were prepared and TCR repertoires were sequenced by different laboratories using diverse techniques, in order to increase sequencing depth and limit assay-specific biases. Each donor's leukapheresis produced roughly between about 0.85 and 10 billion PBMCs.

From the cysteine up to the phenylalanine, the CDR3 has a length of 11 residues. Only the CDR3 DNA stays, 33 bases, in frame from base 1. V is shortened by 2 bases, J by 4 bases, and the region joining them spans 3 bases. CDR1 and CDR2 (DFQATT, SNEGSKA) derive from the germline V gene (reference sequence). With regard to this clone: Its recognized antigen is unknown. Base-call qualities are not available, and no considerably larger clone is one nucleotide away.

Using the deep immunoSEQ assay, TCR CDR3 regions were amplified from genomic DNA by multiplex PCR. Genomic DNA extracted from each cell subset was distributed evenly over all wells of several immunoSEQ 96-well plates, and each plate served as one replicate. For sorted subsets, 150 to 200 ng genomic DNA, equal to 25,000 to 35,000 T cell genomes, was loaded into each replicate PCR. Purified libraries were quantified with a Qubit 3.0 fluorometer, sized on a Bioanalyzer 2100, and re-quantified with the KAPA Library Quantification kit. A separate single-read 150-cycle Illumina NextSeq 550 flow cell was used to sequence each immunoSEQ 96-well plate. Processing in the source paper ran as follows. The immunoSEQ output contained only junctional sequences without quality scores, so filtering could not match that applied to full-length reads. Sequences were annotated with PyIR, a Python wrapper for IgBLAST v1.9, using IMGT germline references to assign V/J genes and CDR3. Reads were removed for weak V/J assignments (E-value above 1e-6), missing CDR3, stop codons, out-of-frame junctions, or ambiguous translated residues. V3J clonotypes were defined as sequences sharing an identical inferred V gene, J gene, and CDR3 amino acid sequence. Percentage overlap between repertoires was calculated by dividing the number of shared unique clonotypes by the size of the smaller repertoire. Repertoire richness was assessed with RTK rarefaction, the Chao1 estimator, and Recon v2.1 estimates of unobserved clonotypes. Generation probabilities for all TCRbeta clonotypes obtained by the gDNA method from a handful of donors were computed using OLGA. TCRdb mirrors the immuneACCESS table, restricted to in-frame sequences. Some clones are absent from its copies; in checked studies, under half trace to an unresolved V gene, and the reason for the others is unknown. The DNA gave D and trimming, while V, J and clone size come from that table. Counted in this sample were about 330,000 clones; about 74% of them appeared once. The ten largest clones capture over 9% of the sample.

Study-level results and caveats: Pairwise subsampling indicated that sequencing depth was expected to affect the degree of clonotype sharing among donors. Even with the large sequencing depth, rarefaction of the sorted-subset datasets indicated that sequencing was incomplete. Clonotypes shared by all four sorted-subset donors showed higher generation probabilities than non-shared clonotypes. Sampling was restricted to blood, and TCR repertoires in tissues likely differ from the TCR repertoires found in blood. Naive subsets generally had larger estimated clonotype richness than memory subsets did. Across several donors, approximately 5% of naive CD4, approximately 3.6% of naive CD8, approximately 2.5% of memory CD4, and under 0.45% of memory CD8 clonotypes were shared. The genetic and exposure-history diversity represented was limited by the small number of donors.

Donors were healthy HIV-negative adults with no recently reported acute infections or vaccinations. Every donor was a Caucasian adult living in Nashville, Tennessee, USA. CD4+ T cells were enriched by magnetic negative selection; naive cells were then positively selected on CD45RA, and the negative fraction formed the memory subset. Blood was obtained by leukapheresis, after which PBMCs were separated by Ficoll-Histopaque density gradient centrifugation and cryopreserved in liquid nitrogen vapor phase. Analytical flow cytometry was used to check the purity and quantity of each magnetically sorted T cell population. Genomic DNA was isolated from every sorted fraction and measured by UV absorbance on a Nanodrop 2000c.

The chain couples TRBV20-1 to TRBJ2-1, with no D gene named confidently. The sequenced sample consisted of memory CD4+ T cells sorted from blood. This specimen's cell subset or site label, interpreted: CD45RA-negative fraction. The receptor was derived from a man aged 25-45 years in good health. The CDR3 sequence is CSARRYNEQFF. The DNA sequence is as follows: TGCAGTGCTAGACGATACAATGAGCAGTTCTTC.